This section outlines one T cell receptor beta chain sequence together with its context. Its binding antigen is unknown. No clone much larger than this one lies a single base away; base qualities are absent. In light of the paper, this sample's treatment or condition label describes: live attenuated yellow fever vaccine strain. Two biological replicates of bulk PBMCs were collected at each blood-draw timepoint. PBMCs were isolated from peripheral blood using a standard Ficoll-Paque protocol. TriZol was used to extract RNA from bulk PBMCs, CD4 and CD8 fractions, and dextramer-positive and dextramer-negative fractions. The record originates from a study of T cells after yellow fever vaccination (dated 2019 in TCRdb). Regarding the research as a whole: The SMART-Seq v4 Ultra Low Input RNA kit was used to prepare libraries from fractions with low cell numbers. To track T-cell clones before and after primary and booster YFV17D yellow fever vaccination, bulk TCR alpha and beta repertoires were sequenced longitudinally. Two healthy male donors, one aged 18 to 30 and one aged 30 to 40 years, were included in the cohort. Blood samples were taken at several timepoints before and after primary and secondary immunization, and bulk PBMC replicates and cell subsets were isolated.

Trimming removed 2 bases from V and 8 bases from J, leaving 10 bases between the germline ends. The cysteine opens and the phenylalanine closes a CDR3 of 12 amino acids. Only the CDR3 region is kept as DNA, spanning 36 bases read in frame from base 1. In the germline V gene, CDR1 corresponds to SQVTM and CDR2 to ANQGSEA. Overall study results and their limits: A small fraction of clonotypes showed up in both the CD4 and CD8 compartments, probably as a result of convergent recombination. Computational filtering was needed because FACS-sorted repertoires could contain abundant contaminating clonotypes from the bulk population. After the booster, most clones that had expanded after primary vaccination were detected again (around 95% of CD4 and over 75% of CD8), suggesting broad maintenance of memory. Only two donors were included in the study, so the extent to which the findings can be generalized is limited. The secondary T-cell response was found to be weaker but faster than the primary response, with a peak reached on day 5 rather than on day 15.

TCR cDNA was synthesized by 5'RACE template switching, which introduced a universal primer site and unique molecular identifiers. Priming for cDNA synthesis came from both the TCR alpha and TCR beta constant segments. Two PCR steps were used to amplify libraries, with sample barcodes and sequencing adapters being added in the second step. Sequencing of libraries was performed on Illumina HiSeq 2500 (2x100 bp) or NovaSeq (2x150 bp). Per the source publication's procedure: MIGEC was used to demultiplex reads and collapse the reads into UMI consensus sequences, and MiXCR was used for V(D)J alignment. Using edgeR on replicate PBMC samples, clonotypes were called vaccine-responding if FDR was below 0.01 and the log2 fold change was above 5 up to day 15. Bulk clonotypes were assigned CD4 or CD8 identity according to which sequenced CD4 or CD8 repertoire held them at higher abundance. TCRdb reworked the public reads: Q25 trimming with fastp, MiXCR clone assembly, productive beta chains retained. Records with the same CDR3 protein are collapsed into one entry carrying the most frequent genes and DNA. TCRdb's processing, not the authors' own work, is the source of the V and J calls. For this sample the table gives hundreds of thousands of distinct CDR3 sequences, of which 8.7% were detected only once. The top ten clones comprise about a sixth of the sample.

Material: PBMCs, obtained on the day of the first yellow fever vaccination. This sequence was found in a man younger than 35 who received the YFV17D yellow fever vaccine. The chain is assembled from TRBV29-1 and TRBJ2-1; a tentative D call is TRBD2 (6 bases match). The nucleotide sequence reads TGCAGCGTTGAAAGGAGGGGTGATGAGCAGTTCTTC. Translation gives CSVERRGDEQFF.